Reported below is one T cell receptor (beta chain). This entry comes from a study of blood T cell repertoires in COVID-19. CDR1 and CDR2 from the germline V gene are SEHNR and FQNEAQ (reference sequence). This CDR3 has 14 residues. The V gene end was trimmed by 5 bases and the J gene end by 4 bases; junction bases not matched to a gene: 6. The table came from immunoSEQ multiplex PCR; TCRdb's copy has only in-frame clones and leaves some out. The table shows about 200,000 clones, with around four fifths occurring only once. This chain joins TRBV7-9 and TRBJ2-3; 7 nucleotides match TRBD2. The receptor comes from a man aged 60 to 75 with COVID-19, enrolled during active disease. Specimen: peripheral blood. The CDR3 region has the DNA TGTGCCAGCAGCGATAGGGGAGGGTCAGATACGCAGTATTTT. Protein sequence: CASSDRGGSDTQYF.